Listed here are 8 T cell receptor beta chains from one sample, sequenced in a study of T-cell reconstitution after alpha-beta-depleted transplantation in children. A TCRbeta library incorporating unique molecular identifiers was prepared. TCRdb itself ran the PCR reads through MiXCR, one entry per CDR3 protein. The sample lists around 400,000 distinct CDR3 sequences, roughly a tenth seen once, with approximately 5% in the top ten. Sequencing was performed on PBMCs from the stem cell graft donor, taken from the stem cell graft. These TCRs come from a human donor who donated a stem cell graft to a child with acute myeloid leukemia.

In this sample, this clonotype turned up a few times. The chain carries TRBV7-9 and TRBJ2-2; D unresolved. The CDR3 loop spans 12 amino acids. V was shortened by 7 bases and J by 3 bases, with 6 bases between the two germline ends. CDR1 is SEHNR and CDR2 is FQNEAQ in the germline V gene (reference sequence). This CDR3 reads CASMWDTGELFF. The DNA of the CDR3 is TGTGCCAGCATGTGGGACACCGGGGAGCTGTTTTTT. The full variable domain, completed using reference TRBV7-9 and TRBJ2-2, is DTGVSQNPRHKITKRGQNVTFRCDPISEHNRLYWYRQTLGQGPEFLTYFQNEAQLEKSRLLSDRFSAERPKGSFSTLEIQRTEQGDSAMYLCASMWDTGELFFGEGSRLTVL.

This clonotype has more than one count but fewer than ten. The CDR3: CASSSGPLEQYF. CDR3 coding DNA: TGTGCCAGCAGCTCGGGTCCTCTCGAGCAGTACTTC. This chain links TRBV5-6 with TRBJ2-7; D remains unclear. There are 12 residues in the CDR3. Germline loops: CDR1 SGHDT, CDR2 YYEEEE. The germline V and J ends were trimmed by 3 bases and 6 bases, with 10 bases remaining between them.

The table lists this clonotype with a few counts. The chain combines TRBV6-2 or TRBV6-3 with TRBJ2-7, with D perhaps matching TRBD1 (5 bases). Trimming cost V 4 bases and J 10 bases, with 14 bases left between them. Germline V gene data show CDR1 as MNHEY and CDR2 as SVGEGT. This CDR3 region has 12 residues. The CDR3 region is CASSSQGPEQYV. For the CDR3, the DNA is TGTGCCAGCAGTTCCCAGGGTCCGGAACAGTACGTC.

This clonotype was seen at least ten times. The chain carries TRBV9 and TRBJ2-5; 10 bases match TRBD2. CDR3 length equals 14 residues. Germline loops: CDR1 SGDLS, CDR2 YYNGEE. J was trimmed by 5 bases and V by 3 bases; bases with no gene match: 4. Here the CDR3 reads CASSGLAGVETQYF. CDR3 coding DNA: TGTGCCAGCAGCGGGCTAGCGGGGGTGGAGACCCAGTACTTC.

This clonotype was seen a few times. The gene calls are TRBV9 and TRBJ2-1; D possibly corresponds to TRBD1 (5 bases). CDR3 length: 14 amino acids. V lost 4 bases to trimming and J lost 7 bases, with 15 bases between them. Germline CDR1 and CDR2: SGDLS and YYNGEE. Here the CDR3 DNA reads TGTGCCAGCAGCTCGACCGTCAGGGTGAATGAGCAGTTCTTC. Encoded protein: CASSSTVRVNEQFF. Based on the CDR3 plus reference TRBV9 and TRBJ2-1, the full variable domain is DSGVTQTPKHLITATGQRVTLRCSPRSGDLSVYWYQQSLDQGLQFLIQYYNGEERAKGNILERFSAQQFPDLHSELNLSSLELGDSALYFCASSSTVRVNEQFFGPGTRLTVL.

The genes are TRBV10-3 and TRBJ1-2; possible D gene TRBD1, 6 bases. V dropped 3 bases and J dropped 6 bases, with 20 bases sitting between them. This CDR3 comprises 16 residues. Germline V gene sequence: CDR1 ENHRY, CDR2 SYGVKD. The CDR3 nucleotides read TGTGCCATCAGTGATTGGGGGGGGCGCCGGTCCAATGGCTACACCTTC. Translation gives CAISDWGGRRSNGYTF.

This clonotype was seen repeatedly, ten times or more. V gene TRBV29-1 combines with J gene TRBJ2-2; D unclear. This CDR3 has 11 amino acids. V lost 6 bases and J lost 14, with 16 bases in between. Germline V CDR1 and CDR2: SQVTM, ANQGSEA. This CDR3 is CSVISQANLFF. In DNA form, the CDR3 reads TGCAGCGTCATTAGCCAGGCCAATCTGTTTTTT.

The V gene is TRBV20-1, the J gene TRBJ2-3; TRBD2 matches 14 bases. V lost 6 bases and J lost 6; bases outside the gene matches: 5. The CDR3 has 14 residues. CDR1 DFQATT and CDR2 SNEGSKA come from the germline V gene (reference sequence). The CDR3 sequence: CSAQTSGGADTQYF. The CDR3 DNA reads TGCAGTGCACAGACTAGCGGGGGGGCGGATACGCAGTATTTT.